Shown below are 18 T cell receptor beta chains from a single sample sequenced in a study of cytomegalovirus exposure and HLA in healthy donors. PCR was performed using 60 Vbeta and 13 Jbeta primers. Sequencing used immunoSEQ multiplex PCR; TCRdb keeps in-frame clones, though not all of them. The listing contains some 150,000 clones. The sample consisted of PBMCs. All receptors come from a man in his forties in good health and CMV-seronegative.

The rearrangement uses TRBV29-1 and TRBJ2-5; D is unclear. The J call may be mistaken, given a closer DNA end match to TRBJ2-7. The CDR3 sequence is 15 residues long. CDR1 SQVTM and CDR2 ANQGSEA come from the germline V gene. DNA for the CDR3: TGCAGCGTTGAAGATGGGCAGCAACAAGCCTACGAGCAGTACTTC. Amino acids: CSVEDGQQQAYEQYF.

The chain uses TRBV7-2 and TRBJ2-3; perhaps TRBD1 as D (6 bases). Trimming took 3 bases from V and 2 from J, leaving 9 bases between them. This CDR3 has 14 amino acids. CDR1 and CDR2 from the germline V gene are SGHTA and FQGNSA. CDR3 residues: CASSFQGNTDTQYF. The DNA for the CDR3 is TGTGCCAGCAGCTTCCAGGGGAACACAGATACGCAGTATTTT.

CDR3 bases: TGTGCCAGCAGCCTCCGACAGGGGGGAGGCGGGGAGCTGTTTTTT. Amino acid sequence: CASSLRQGGGGELFF. The chain has TRBV11-2 and TRBJ2-2, with 9 bases lining up with TRBD1. V was clipped by 5 bases and J by 7 bases; unmatched bases: 8. The germline gives CDR1 SGHAT, CDR2 FQNNGV. This CDR3 is built from 15 residues.

This chain uses TRBV9 with TRBJ1-1; D is uncertain. The CDR3 sequence is 14 residues long. V lost 4 bases to trimming and J lost 3 bases, with 13 bases between them. Germline CDR1 SGDLS, CDR2 YYNGEE. The CDR3 DNA sequence: TGTGCCAGCAGCCTCAGGCTTTCGGACACTGAAGCTTTCTTT. It is translated as CASSLRLSDTEAFF.

The chain uses TRBV7-3 and TRBJ2-5; D possibly corresponds to TRBD2 (6 bases). V was clipped by 5 bases and J by 3 bases, with 16 bases between them. Germline loops: CDR1 SGHTA, CDR2 FQGTGA. This CDR3 is 15 amino acids long. The CDR3 region is CASSPAGTGKETQYF. For the CDR3, the DNA is TGTGCCAGCAGCCCGGCGGGGACGGGGAAAGAGACCCAGTACTTC.

This chain uses TRBV9 with TRBJ2-7, with 9 bases matching TRBD1. Germline CDR1 and CDR2: SGDLS and YYNGEE. The CDR3 length is 16 residues. The ends lost 3 bases at V and 6 bases at J; junction bases unmatched: 13. DNA of the CDR3: TGTGCCAGCAGCGGGTCGGCGGGACAGGGACGTCGCGAGCAGTACTTC. Its protein is CASSGSAGQGRREQYF.

The genes are TRBV7-6 and TRBJ1-1, with D possibly TRBD1 on 6 matching bases. Germline lookup yields CDR1 SGHVS and CDR2 FNYEAQ. The CDR3 has 13 residues. Trimming left V 5 bases short and J 2 bases short, with 9 bases between. The CDR3 coding sequence is TGTGCCAGCAGCCCCAGGGGAAACACTGAAGCTTTCTTT. Translating it yields CASSPRGNTEAFF.

This chain connects TRBV15 to TRBJ2-3; TRBD2 matches 10 bases. Germline CDR1 and CDR2: LNHNV and YYDKDF (reference sequence). Germline trimming cut 2 bases from V and 3 bases from J; bases unmatched to any gene: 5. This CDR3 contains 16 residues. CDR3 coding DNA: TGTGCCACCAGCAGATCAAGCGGGGGGGTGACAGATACGCAGTATTTT. It encodes CATSRSSGGVTDTQYF. Drawing the rest from reference TRBV15 and TRBJ2-3, the complete variable domain is DAMVIQNPRYQVTQFGKPVTLSCSQTLNHNVMYWYQQKSSQAPKLLFHYYDKDFNNEADTPDNFQSRRPNTSFCFLDIRSPGLGDTAMYLCATSRSSGGVTDTQYFGPGTRLTVL.

This chain joins TRBV11-2 and TRBJ1-1, with 8 bases that match TRBD1. Germline V gene lookup returns CDR1 SGHAT and CDR2 FQNNGV. There are 14 residues in the CDR3. V shed 4 bases and J 8 bases; nucleotides not matched to a gene: 9. CDR3 nucleotide sequence: TGTGCCAGCAGCTCTATGACAGGGGACCTCGAAGCTTTCTTT. This translates into CASSSMTGDLEAFF. The entire variable domain, with the rest obtained from reference TRBV11-2 and TRBJ1-1, is as follows: EAGVAQSPRYKIIEKRQSVAFWCNPISGHATLYWYQQILGQGPKLLIQFQNNGVVDDSQLPKDRFSAERLKGVDSTLKIQPAKLEDSAVYLCASSSMTGDLEAFFGQGTRLTVV.

The chain has TRBV7-3 and TRBJ2-3; 9 nucleotides agree with TRBD2. Germline CDR1 is SGHTA and CDR2 is FQGTGA. V lost 1 base and J lost 9; bases outside the gene matches: 2. This CDR3 is 13 amino acids long. For the CDR3, the DNA is TGTGCCAGCAGCTTAAACGGACTAGCGACGCAGTATTTT. It codes for CASSLNGLATQYF.

The rearrangement links TRBV6-1 to TRBJ2-2; possible D gene TRBD1, 5 bases. Looked up from germline, CDR1 is MNHNS and CDR2 is SASEGT. This CDR3 has 15 amino acids. The V gene lost 4 bases and the J gene lost 5 bases, with 14 bases spanning the gap. The chain's CDR3 is CASSVLWQGTGELFF. Written as DNA, the CDR3 is TGTGCCAGCAGTGTCTTGTGGCAGGGTACCGGGGAGCTGTTTTTT.

J is TRBJ1-1 and V is TRBV7-9; tentatively, D is TRBD1 (6 bases). Germline V gene sequence: CDR1 SEHNR, CDR2 FQNEAQ (reference sequence). The CDR3 runs 16 residues. V lost 1 base to trimming and J lost 5 bases, with 17 bases between them. This CDR3 is CASSLGPGGVGTEAFF. As DNA, the CDR3 is TGTGCCAGCAGCTTAGGTCCGGGGGGCGTCGGTACTGAAGCTTTCTTT. Drawing the rest from reference TRBV7-9 and TRBJ1-1, the complete variable domain is DTGVSQNPRHKITKRGQNVTFRCDPISEHNRLYWYRQTLGQGPEFLTYFQNEAQLEKSRLLSDRFSAERPKGSFSTLEIQRTEQGDSAMYLCASSLGPGGVGTEAFFGQGTRLTVV.

CDR3: CASSEAGNANEKLFF. The CDR3 DNA reads TGTGCCAGCAGTGAGGCAGGGAACGCAAATGAAAAACTGTTTTTT. The V and J genes are TRBV2 and TRBJ1-4; D possibly corresponds to TRBD1 (5 bases). This CDR3 contains 15 residues. V was shortened by 3 bases and J by 5 bases, with 13 bases between the two germline ends. From germline, CDR1 is SNHLY and CDR2 FYNNEI.

The rearrangement uses TRBV6-1 and TRBJ2-1, with 8 bases fitting TRBD1. The germline V gene encodes CDR1 MNHNS and CDR2 SASEGT. The trim removed 3 bases at V and 12 bases at J, leaving 13 bases unmatched. This CDR3 is 15 amino acids long. The CDR3, as DNA: TGTGCCAGCAGTGACCGGACAGGGTCCTGGTTAGCGCAGTTCTTC. It yields the protein CASSDRTGSWLAQFF.

This chain links TRBV25-1 with TRBJ2-3; 9 nucleotides align to TRBD1. CDR3 length: 15 amino acids. The germline CDR1 and CDR2 sequences are MGHDK and SYGVNS. Losses at the gene ends were 7 bases for V and 3 bases for J; bases not matched to a gene: 8. CDR3 bases: TGTGCCAGCACTCCCGGGGACAGGGATACAGATACGCAGTATTTT. This translates into CASTPGDRDTDTQYF.

The chain recombines TRBV18 with TRBJ1-1; D unclear. V dropped 2 bases and J dropped 0 bases, with 13 bases sitting between them. CDR1 and CDR2 from the germline V gene are KGHSH and LQKENI. This CDR3 is built from 16 residues. The CDR3 DNA reads as TGTGCCAGCTCACCAAGTTTGCAGACTGTGAACACTGAAGCTTTCTTT. Its translation: CASSPSLQTVNTEAFF.

The rearrangement joins TRBV19 to TRBJ1-1; D possibly corresponds to TRBD1 (6 bases). This CDR3 is built from 16 residues. V was trimmed by 5 bases and J by 3 bases, leaving 19 bases between them. The germline gives CDR1 LNHDA, CDR2 SQIVND (reference sequence). The CDR3 sequence: CASSSLTGYRDTEAFF. The CDR3, as DNA: TGTGCCAGTAGTTCTCTTACAGGGTACAGGGACACTGAAGCTTTCTTT.

CDR3 sequence: CASSQGTSGVTDTQYF. The CDR3 coding sequence is TGCGCCAGCAGCCAAGGGACTAGCGGGGTAACAGATACGCAGTATTTT. The V gene is TRBV4-1, the J gene TRBJ2-3, with TRBD2 matching over 12 bases. CDR1 and CDR2 from the germline V gene are MGHRA and YSYEKL. V trimming: 1 base; J trimming: 3 bases; junction bases outside the gene matches: 2. The CDR3 covers 16 residues.